Below, one TCR beta chain is given with its context. Participants were aged roughly 18 to 89 years from about two dozen US areas. CDR3 length: 14 amino acids. Germline values: CDR1 SSHAT, CDR2 FNYEAQ (reference sequence). Trimming shortened V by 4 bases and J by 5 bases, and 14 bases separated the two germline ends. The entry originates in a study of blood T cell repertoires in COVID-19. The overall study: T cells, B-cell-depleted T cells, or PBMCs provided the cDNA or gDNA that served as material.

Per the study methods: Estimates of nucleated cell counts were drawn from the amplification of reference gene primers. Sequencing used immunoSEQ multiplex PCR; TCRdb keeps in-frame clones, though not all of them. V and J calls plus clone size are reproduced from that table; the DNA served to infer D and trimming. Of 250,000 to 300,000 clones detected, roughly 80% appear once; the ten largest clones hold around 4.1%. The chain employs TRBV7-7 and TRBJ2-5; possible D gene TRBD1, 5 bases. The receptor was isolated from a young man with acute COVID-19. What was sequenced was PBMCs or T cells enriched from blood (not recorded which). CDR3 protein: CASSYTGTGETQYF. In DNA, the CDR3 is TGTGCCAGCAGCTATACAGGTACCGGGGAGACCCAGTACTTC.